A single sample is the source of the 18 T cell receptor beta chains below, sequenced in a study of molecular identifiers for immune sequencing clone quantification. TCRdb independently ran MiXCR on the PCR reads; one entry per CDR3 protein. The data show around 94,000 distinct CDR3 sequences, with 35% seen just once and 9.5% to 10% held by the top ten. Specimen: naive CD8+ T cells from blood, with Jurkat cell RNA spiked in. The subset denotes: FACS-sorted CD8+CD4-CCR7+CD45RA+ naive T cells. These receptors were taken from a human donor in good health. Some libraries in this study had Jurkat cell RNA spiked in.

On this clonotype itself: Possible read error: a much larger clone is one base away. The J gene is TRBJ1-5, the V gene TRBV28, with unresolved D. This CDR3 has 14 amino acids. CDR1 MDHEN and CDR2 SYDVKM come from the germline V gene. The CDR3 loop is CASSWPPINRPQHF. For the CDR3, the DNA is TGTGCCAGCAGTTGGCCCCCAATAAATCGGCCCCAGCATTTT.

This clonotype has only a few counts. The chain uses TRBV11-2 and TRBJ2-7; 10 bases line up with TRBD1. Germline CDR1 and CDR2: SGHAT and FQNNGV. V lost 5 bases and J lost 7; bases outside the gene matches: 11. The CDR3 is made up of 15 amino acids. The CDR3 DNA reads TGTGCCAGCAGCCCCGCCAGACAGGGGGCGTTTGAGCAGTACTTC. Translation: CASSPARQGAFEQYF.

Points on this clonotype: The junction does not match germline at one end; this may be a read error. The chain combines TRBV28 with TRBJ2-1, with TRBD2 matching 14 bases. Germline V gene data show CDR1 as MDHEN and CDR2 as SYDVKM. The CDR3 is 19 residues long. CDR3 amino acids: CASSPPGLAGVGSYKEQFF. CDR3 sequence (DNA): TGTGCCAGCAGTCCTCCGGGACTAGCGGGAGTTGGCTCCTACAAAGAGCAGTTCTTC. The full variable domain, its missing parts supplied by reference TRBV28 and TRBJ2-1, is DVKVTQSSRYLVKRTGEKVFLECVQDMDHENMFWYRQDPGLGLRLIYFSYDVKMKEKGDIPEGYSVSREKKERFSLILESASTNQTSMYLCASSPPGLAGVGSYKEQFFGPGTRLTVL.

This clonotype came up many times. The chain combines TRBV29-1 with TRBJ1-2, with D perhaps matching TRBD1 (6 bases). V was clipped by 3 bases and J by 3 bases, with 17 bases between them. Germline V gene data show CDR1 as SQVTM and CDR2 as ANQGSEA. This CDR3 is 15 amino acids long. This CDR3 is CSVEDREFAHYGYTF. CDR3 nucleotides: TGCAGCGTTGAGGACAGAGAATTTGCCCACTATGGCTACACCTTC.

There are a few counts of this clonotype. The genes are TRBV12-3 or TRBV12-4 and TRBJ1-1; D gene ambiguous. The CDR3 has 14 residues. V lost 3 bases, J lost 4 bases, and 12 bases lay in between. CDR3 sequence (DNA): TGTGCCAGCAGTTTCGGAGGGCTTAGCACTGAAGCTTTCTTT. Translating gives CASSFGGLSTEAFF.

The chain links TRBV20-1 to TRBJ2-7; TRBD1 might be the D (5 bases). The CDR3 sequence is 13 residues long. V was shortened by 3 bases and J by 4 bases, with 13 bases between the two germline ends. Germline loops: CDR1 DFQATT, CDR2 SNEGSKA (reference sequence). The CDR3 spells CSASPSGKYEQYF. CDR3 in DNA: TGCAGTGCTAGTCCGTCAGGGAAATACGAGCAGTACTTC.

V and J are TRBV4-3 and TRBJ2-4, with D possibly being TRBD1 or TRBD2 (5 bases each). Germline CDR1 is LGHNA and CDR2 is YSLEER. The ends were cut back, 4 bases at V and 6 bases at J, with 10 bases in the middle. This CDR3 is built from 13 residues. The CDR3 DNA reads as TGCGCCAGCAGCCCGACAGAGGGAAACATTCAGTACTTC. Translating it yields CASSPTEGNIQYF.

The chain links TRBV28 to TRBJ1-5; 7 nucleotides agree with TRBD1. This CDR3 has 16 residues. Germline CDR1 is MDHEN and CDR2 is SYDVKM. The V gene end was trimmed by 3 bases and the J gene end by 7 bases; junction bases not matched to a gene: 12. The CDR3 nucleotides read TGTGCCAGCAGTTTTAGCGACAGGGTGGTTAGCCAGCCCCAGCATTTT. It is translated as CASSFSDRVVSQPQHF.

This clonotype was picked up one time. One end of the junction is discordant with germline, which a read error may explain. V usage is TRBV6-2 or TRBV6-3 and J usage is TRBJ1-1; D not certain. CDR1 and CDR2 from the germline V gene are MNHEY and SVGEGT. The CDR3 runs 15 residues. In DNA, the CDR3 is TGTGCCAGCAGCAGGACCGGCCTCGGGATCACTGGAGCTTTCTTT. It is translated as CASSRTGLGITGAFF.

This clonotype has ten or more counts. J is TRBJ2-7 and V is TRBV7-6; 8 bases fit TRBD1. This CDR3 region has 15 residues. Trimming at V came to 2 bases and at J to 7 bases, leaving 10 bases not matched to a gene. Germline CDR1 SGHVS, CDR2 FNYEAQ. CDR3 bases: TGTGCCAGCAGCTTACTTCTGGGACAGGTACGGGAGCAGTACTTC. Translated: CASSLLLGQVREQYF.

This clonotype was observed at least ten times. The V gene is TRBV27, the J gene TRBJ1-5, with 11 bases matching TRBD1. The CDR3 spans 14 residues. Germline V lookup: CDR1 MNHEY, CDR2 SMNVEV (reference sequence). Trimming at V came to 6 bases and at J to 6 bases, leaving 4 bases not matched to a gene. The CDR3 protein is CASSADRGLQPQHF. CDR3 coding DNA: TGTGCCAGCAGCGCGGACAGGGGGCTTCAGCCCCAGCATTTT.

The CDR3 protein is CASSYPYSPTHGYTF. In nucleotides, the CDR3 is TGTGCCAGCAGTTACCCTTACAGTCCGACCCACGGCTACACCTTC. The chain recombines TRBV28 with TRBJ1-2; D not resolved. This CDR3 has 15 residues. V was clipped by 4 bases and J by 8 bases, with 20 bases between them. Germline values: CDR1 MDHEN, CDR2 SYDVKM.

This CDR3 is CASVGGADTQYF. The DNA of the CDR3 is TGTGCCAGCGTCGGGGGGGCAGATACGCAGTATTTT. The chain is built from TRBV7-9 and TRBJ2-3; TRBD2 matches at 8 bases. The CDR3 is 12 amino acids. Germline values: CDR1 SEHNR, CDR2 FQNEAQ (reference sequence). The ends lost 8 bases at V and 4 bases at J; junction bases unmatched: 2.

The chain combines TRBV2 with TRBJ2-5; D ambiguous. V was trimmed by 0 bases and J by 11 bases, leaving 19 bases between them. The germline gives CDR1 SNHLY, CDR2 FYNNEI. The CDR3 extends over 15 amino acids. DNA of the CDR3: TGTGCCAGCAGTGAAGCTACCATCTATGTGTACTATCAGTACTTC. Translated, it gives CASSEATIYVYYQYF.

The chain is built from TRBV4-3 and TRBJ2-4; no clear D gene. Germline assignment: CDR1 LGHNA and CDR2 YSLEER. V lost 2 bases to trimming and J lost 0 bases, with 8 bases between them. There are 15 residues in the CDR3. The chain's CDR3 is CASSQFFLAKNIQYF. CDR3 DNA sequence: TGCGCCAGCAGCCAATTTTTCCTAGCCAAAAACATTCAGTACTTC.

This clonotype has more than one count but fewer than ten. One end of the junction does not line up with germline, which may come from a read error. The chain employs TRBV11-2 and TRBJ2-5, with 8 bases that match TRBD1. Germline-derived CDR1 and CDR2 are SGHAT and FQNNGV. The CDR3 loop spans 15 amino acids. CDR3: CASSLEGQDLVAQYF. DNA of the CDR3: TGTGCCAGCAGCCTAGAGGGACAGGACTTGGTGGCCCAGTACTTC.

In its sample, this clonotype was seen a few times. The chain links TRBV5-5 to TRBJ1-6; the D gene is possibly TRBD1 (5 bases). The length of the CDR3 is 13 residues. The V and J ends lost 0 bases and 9 bases respectively, with 7 bases between them. Germline CDR1 SGHKS, CDR2 YYEKEE (reference sequence). The CDR3 loop reads CASSLGRGSPLHF. As DNA, the CDR3 is TGTGCCAGCAGCTTGGGAAGGGGTTCACCCCTCCACTTT.

This clonotype was observed a few times. The chain employs TRBV28 and TRBJ2-7; D may be TRBD1 (6 bases). The length of the CDR3 is 12 residues. V lost 6 bases and J 6 bases, leaving 12 bases between the germline ends. The germline V gene encodes CDR1 MDHEN and CDR2 SYDVKM. The CDR3 sequence is CASRQGWAEQYF. CDR3 DNA: TGTGCCAGCAGACAGGGATGGGCCGAGCAGTACTTC.